The 24 T cell receptor beta chains below all came from one sample that was sequenced in a study of human T cells and chemical hapten exposure. TCRdb re-called the RACE reads through MiXCR, storing one row per CDR3 protein. Of roughly 70,000 distinct CDR3 sequences listed, about 9.4% are singletons. Stated time point: patch test 1, 2 weeks after DPC sensitization. The treatment here: therapeutic diphenylcyclopropenone sensitization with weekly scalp DPC. Source: whole blood, taken in connection with sensitization to the hapten diphenylcyclopropenone (DPC). All receptors derive from a middle-aged woman with alopecia areata. Some clones in this sample may be carry-over from other donors' samples.

This clonotype has at least ten counts. V is TRBV9 and J is TRBJ2-2; TRBD1 is a possible D gene (6 bases). V lost 4 bases, J lost 2 bases, and 12 bases lay in between. Germline values: CDR1 SGDLS, CDR2 YYNGEE. The CDR3 contains 15 residues. CDR3 bases: TGTGCCAGCAGCACATGGGACATAAACACCGGGGAGCTGTTTTTT. This translates into CASSTWDINTGELFF.

This clonotype came up many times. Without the conserved terminal phenylalanine or tryptophan, this CDR3 likely stems from a read error. The limits of the CDR3 on the DNA are not certain, so only TCRdb's listed CDR3 is given. This chain links TRBV7-2 with TRBJ2-1; the table assigns TRBD1, which was not confirmed against the DNA. From its first to its last residue, the CDR3 has 13 amino acids. CDR1 and CDR2 from the germline V gene are SGHTA and FQGNSA. The CDR3 sequence is CASSPRLADPGGL.

This clonotype has at least ten counts. The chain carries TRBV5-6 and TRBJ2-7; D is perhaps TRBD1 (6 bases). V shed 4 bases and J shed 7 bases, with 18 bases lying between them. CDR1 is SGHDT, CDR2 YYEEEE, per germline. The CDR3 loop spans 14 amino acids. This CDR3 is CASSSLPGAVEQYF. In DNA, the CDR3 is TGTGCCAGCAGCAGTCTCCCAGGGGCGGTGGAGCAGTACTTC.

The rearrangement joins TRBV11-3 to TRBJ2-7; no clear D. Germline CDR1 reads SGHNT; CDR2 reads YENEEA. V gave up 0 bases and J gave up 7 bases, with 16 bases separating them. The CDR3 has 15 amino acids. The CDR3 loop reads CASSLDGSSLREQYF. CDR3 nucleotide sequence: TGTGCCAGCAGCTTAGACGGGTCATCTCTCCGGGAGCAGTACTTC.

This clonotype was counted a few times. The chain joins TRBV6-6 to TRBJ1-3, with 7 bases lining up with TRBD1. The V gene's germline CDR1 is MNHNY and CDR2 SVGAGI (reference sequence). V was pared by 3 bases and J by 2 bases, with 1 base of the junction left unmatched. The CDR3 is 14 amino acids. CDR3: CASSYGQAGNTIYF. CDR3 sequence (DNA): TGTGCCAGCAGTTATGGACAGGCTGGAAACACCATATATTTT.

The CDR3 loop is CASSPRSDRDYEQYF. In DNA, the CDR3 is TGCGCCAGCAGCCCGCGATCCGACAGGGACTACGAGCAGTACTTC. This chain joins TRBV5-1 and TRBJ2-7; 7 nucleotides match TRBD1. The CDR3 has 15 residues. CDR1 and CDR2 from the germline V gene are SGHRS and YFSETQ. V shed 4 bases and J 3 bases; nucleotides not matched to a gene: 10.

In its sample, this clonotype was seen many times. This sequence joins TRBV2 and TRBJ2-3; 13 positions agree with TRBD2. The junction had 9 bases not matched to a gene; V was cut back by 7 bases and J by 11 bases. Germline CDR1 and CDR2: SNHLY and FYNNEI. This CDR3 comprises 14 residues. The chain's CDR3 is CASTPGLAGSLQYF. CDR3 bases: TGTGCCAGCACCCCGGGACTAGCGGGGTCCCTGCAGTATTTT.

The chain uses TRBV6-6 and TRBJ1-6, with a tentative D call TRBD1 (5 bases). Trimming pared 4 bases from V and 9 bases from J, leaving 19 bases between. The germline V gene has CDR1 MNHNY and CDR2 SVGAGI (reference sequence). This CDR3 contains 16 residues. CDR3 DNA: TGTGCCAGCAGTTTGCCAGGGACGGGGCAAGGTTCACCCCTCCACTTT. Translated, it gives CASSLPGTGQGSPLHF.

V is TRBV2 and J is TRBJ2-5; possible D gene TRBD1, 6 bases. Germline V lookup: CDR1 SNHLY, CDR2 FYNNEI. V gave up 6 bases and J gave up 0 bases, with 14 bases separating them. The CDR3 extends over 15 amino acids. The CDR3 DNA follows: TGTGCCAGCAGGCAGGACAGAGCCAACCAAGAGACCCAGTACTTC. Residues: CASRQDRANQETQYF.

This clonotype was counted many times. The rearrangement joins TRBV24-1 to TRBJ2-4; the match to TRBD1 covers 10 bases. Trimming cost V 3 bases and J 8 bases; bases outside gene matches: 3. Germline V gives CDR1 KGHDR, CDR2 SFDVKD. The CDR3 runs 14 residues. CDR3 loop: CATSDADRGDIQYF. The CDR3 region has the DNA TGTGCCACCAGTGATGCGGACAGGGGGGACATTCAGTACTTC.

This clonotype was seen ten or more times. The J gene is TRBJ1-1, the V gene TRBV7-2, with D perhaps TRBD1 (6 bases). Germline values: CDR1 SGHTA, CDR2 FQGNSA. The CDR3 spans 11 residues. V lost 6 bases and J lost 10, with 12 bases in between. CDR3 nucleotides: TGTGCCAGCAGTTTAACAGGGATAGCTTTCTTT. Translated: CASSLTGIAFF.

This clonotype showed up many times. The V call is TRBV27, the J call TRBJ2-1, with a tentative D call TRBD2 (6 bases). V was shortened by 5 bases and J by 7 bases, with 12 bases between the two germline ends. Germline V lookup: CDR1 MNHEY, CDR2 SMNVEV (reference sequence). The CDR3 is 13 amino acids. The CDR3 here is CASSGGLSNEQFF. In DNA form, the CDR3 reads TGTGCCAGCAGTGGGGGGTTGTCGAATGAGCAGTTCTTC.

This clonotype appeared many times. The V and J genes are TRBV28 and TRBJ1-1; the match to TRBD1 covers 8 bases. This CDR3 spans 15 amino acids. Germline V gives CDR1 MDHEN, CDR2 SYDVKM. Trimming took 5 bases from V and 5 from J; bases not matched to a gene: 10. CDR3 residues: CASSLPWTGRTEAFF. The CDR3 nucleotides read TGTGCCAGCAGTCTCCCCTGGACAGGGCGGACTGAAGCTTTCTTT.

This clonotype was observed a handful of times. The V gene is TRBV7-9, the J gene TRBJ1-1; D gene unclear. V was shortened by 1 base and J by 1 base, with 10 bases between the two germline ends. Looked up from germline, CDR1 is SEHNR and CDR2 is FQNEAQ (reference sequence). CDR3 length equals 15 residues. CDR3 nucleotides: TGTGCCAGCAGCTTAGGAGCCTTATCGAACACTGAAGCTTTCTTT. This translates into CASSLGALSNTEAFF.

At least ten counts were recorded for this clonotype. V gene TRBV7-2 combines with J gene TRBJ1-2; possible D gene TRBD1, 6 bases. Germline V gene data show CDR1 as SGHTA and CDR2 as FQGNSA. CDR3 length equals 14 residues. V shed 1 base and J shed 3 bases, with 9 bases lying between them. DNA of the CDR3: TGTGCCAGCAGCTTAGACAGGGCGGACTATGGCTACACCTTC. Translation: CASSLDRADYGYTF.

This clonotype was counted many times. The CDR3 nucleotides read TGTGCCAGCAGTGACTTGGGCTTAGGTCGAGATAACTATGGCTACACCTTC. Translation: CASSDLGLGRDNYGYTF. This rearrangement joins TRBV2 to TRBJ1-2; unclear D gene. The CDR3 consists of 17 residues. Germline values: CDR1 SNHLY, CDR2 FYNNEI. V was trimmed by 3 bases and J by 1 base, leaving 18 bases between them.

This clonotype has a count of ten or more. For the CDR3, the DNA is TGTGCCAGCAGCTTAGAGCGTACAGGGACGGGTGGCTACACCTTC. Amino acid sequence: CASSLERTGTGGYTF. The V and J genes are TRBV7-9 and TRBJ1-2, with D possibly matching TRBD1 (6 bases). V was clipped by 1 base and J by 7 bases, with 16 bases between them. The CDR3 loop spans 15 amino acids. The germline V gene has CDR1 SEHNR and CDR2 FQNEAQ (reference sequence).

This chain connects TRBV5-4 to TRBJ2-1; no definite D call. This CDR3 has 15 amino acids. V was pared by 4 bases and J by 4 bases, with 15 bases between. Germline V gives CDR1 SGHNT, CDR2 YYREEE (reference sequence). CDR3 in amino acids: CASSHIGGSYNEQFF. CDR3 in DNA: TGTGCCAGCAGCCACATTGGCGGATCGTACAATGAGCAGTTCTTC.

This clonotype has a handful of counts. The gene calls are TRBV3-1 and TRBJ1-2; D may be TRBD1 (5 bases). From germline, CDR1 is LGHDT and CDR2 YNNKEL (reference sequence). The V gene lost 2 bases and the J gene lost 10 bases, with 23 bases spanning the gap. The CDR3 covers 16 residues. CDR3 nucleotides: TGTGCCAGCAGCCAATGGACGACGGGGCGCACCCATGACTACACCTTC. Translated: CASSQWTTGRTHDYTF.

This sequence joins TRBV4-2 and TRBJ2-5, with TRBD2 matching 9 bases. The CDR3 spans 16 residues. The germline V gene encodes CDR1 LGHNA and CDR2 YNFKEQ. The V and J ends lost 1 base and 2 bases, in that order; junction bases with no gene match: 5. The CDR3 coding sequence is TGTGCCAGCAGCCAAGGAGCTAGCGGGGTACAAGAGACCCAGTACTTC. Protein product: CASSQGASGVQETQYF.

V usage is TRBV29-1 and J usage is TRBJ1-2; 10 positions match TRBD1. V shed 6 bases and J 4 bases; nucleotides not matched to a gene: 11. This CDR3 spans 15 amino acids. CDR1 SQVTM and CDR2 ANQGSEA come from the germline V gene. CDR3 coding DNA: TGCAGCGTGGGGGACAGGGGCGTTGTCAGCTATGGCTACACCTTC. As protein: CSVGDRGVVSYGYTF.

This clonotype has at least ten counts. The gene calls are TRBV20-1 and TRBJ1-6; possible D gene TRBD1, 5 bases. V was cut by 4 bases and J by 6 bases, with 16 bases left in between. CDR1 and CDR2 (germline): DFQATT, SNEGSKA (reference sequence). This CDR3 has 15 residues. The chain's CDR3 is CSATYPTAFNSPLHF. In DNA form, the CDR3 reads TGCAGTGCTACCTACCCGACAGCGTTTAATTCACCCCTCCACTTT.

This clonotype was seen at least ten times. The rearrangement uses TRBV9 and TRBJ1-2, with 8 bases that match TRBD1. The CDR3 consists of 16 residues. Trimming at V came to 0 bases and at J to 6 bases, leaving 10 bases not matched to a gene. Germline V gene lookup returns CDR1 SGDLS and CDR2 YYNGEE. CDR3 protein: CASSVEPTAGGDGYTF. For the CDR3, the DNA is TGTGCCAGCAGCGTAGAACCCACGGCAGGGGGCGATGGCTACACCTTC.

The rearrangement joins TRBV29-1 to TRBJ2-1; 11 bases fit TRBD1. V dropped 7 bases and J dropped 2; count of bases not matched to a gene: 7. Germline V gene sequence: CDR1 SQVTM, CDR2 ANQGSEA. The CDR3 is made up of 15 amino acids. CDR3 DNA sequence: TGCAGCGGCTGGGACAGGGGGAAACCCTACAATGAGCAGTTCTTC. Protein sequence: CSGWDRGKPYNEQFF.